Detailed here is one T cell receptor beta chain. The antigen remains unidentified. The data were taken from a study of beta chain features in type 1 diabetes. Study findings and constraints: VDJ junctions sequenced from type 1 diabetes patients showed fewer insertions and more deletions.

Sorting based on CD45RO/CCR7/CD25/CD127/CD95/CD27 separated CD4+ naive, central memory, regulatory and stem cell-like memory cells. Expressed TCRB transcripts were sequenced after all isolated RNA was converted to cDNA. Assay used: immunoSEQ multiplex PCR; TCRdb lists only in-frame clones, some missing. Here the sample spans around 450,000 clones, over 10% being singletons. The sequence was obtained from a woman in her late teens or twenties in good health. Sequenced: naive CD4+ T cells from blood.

CDR3 nucleotide sequence: TGCGCCAGCAGCCAAGAGGTCAGACTATACAATGAGCAGTTCTTC. It codes for CASSQEVRLYNEQFF. The chain carries TRBV4-3 and TRBJ2-1, with D maybe TRBD2 (5 bases). This CDR3 is built from 15 residues. Germline values: CDR1 LGHNA, CDR2 YSLEER. Trimming left V 0 bases short and J 4 bases short, with 10 bases between.